This TCR beta chain is from a study of response to subunit inactivated influenza vaccine. Overall study findings and caveats: Each seasonal flu vaccination may recruit only limited new T cells, authors suggested.

CDR1 is SGHVS, CDR2 FNYEAQ, per germline. Trimming shortened V by 3 bases and J by 3 bases, and 16 bases separated the two germline ends. The CDR3 loop spans 16 amino acids. This clonotype was found a few times. What it recognizes is unknown. TCRdb itself ran the RT-PCR reads through MiXCR, one entry per CDR3 protein. The table records over 750,000 distinct CDR3 sequences, 21% of them present only once. Material: PBMCs from blood, obtained around 5 days after vaccination. The TCR sequence derives from a man aged 50 or older who received an inactivated influenza vaccine. The chain links TRBV7-6 to TRBJ2-3; TRBD2 is a possible D gene (5 bases). The DNA of the CDR3 is TGTGCCAGCAGCTTGATTACGGGAATGGCAACAGATACGCAGTATTTT. It translates to CASSLITGMATDTQYF.